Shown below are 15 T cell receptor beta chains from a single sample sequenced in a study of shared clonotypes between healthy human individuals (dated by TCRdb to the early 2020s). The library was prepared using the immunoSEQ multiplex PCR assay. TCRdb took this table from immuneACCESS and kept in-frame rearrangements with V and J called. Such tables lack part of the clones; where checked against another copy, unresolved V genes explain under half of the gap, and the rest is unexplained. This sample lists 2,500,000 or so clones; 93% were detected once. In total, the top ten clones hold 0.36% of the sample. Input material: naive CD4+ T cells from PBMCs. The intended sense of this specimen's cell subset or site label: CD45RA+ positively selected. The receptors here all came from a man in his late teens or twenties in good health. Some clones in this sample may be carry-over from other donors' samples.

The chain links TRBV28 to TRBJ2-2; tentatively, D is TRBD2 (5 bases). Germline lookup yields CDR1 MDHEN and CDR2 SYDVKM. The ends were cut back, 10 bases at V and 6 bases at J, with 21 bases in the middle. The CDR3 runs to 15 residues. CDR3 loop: CANSPGTSRAGELFF. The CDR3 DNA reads TGTGCCAACAGCCCGGGAACTAGTCGGGCCGGGGAGCTGTTTTTT.

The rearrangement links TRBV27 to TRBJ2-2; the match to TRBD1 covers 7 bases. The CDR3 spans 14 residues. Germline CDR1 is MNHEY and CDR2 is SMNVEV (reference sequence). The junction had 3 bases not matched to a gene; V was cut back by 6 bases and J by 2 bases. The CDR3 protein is CASSGTANTGELFF. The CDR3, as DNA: TGTGCCAGCAGCGGGACAGCAAACACCGGGGAGCTGTTTTTT.

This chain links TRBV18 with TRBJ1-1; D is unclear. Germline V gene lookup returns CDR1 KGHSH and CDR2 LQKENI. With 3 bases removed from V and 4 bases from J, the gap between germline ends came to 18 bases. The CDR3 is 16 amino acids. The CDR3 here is CASSPAPLTMGTEAFF. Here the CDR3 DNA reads TGTGCCAGCTCACCTGCCCCCCTCACCATGGGCACTGAAGCTTTCTTT.

CDR3 in amino acids: CASSLGGSKNIQYF. CDR3 DNA: TGCGCCAGCAGCTTGGGGGGCTCCAAAAACATTCAGTACTTC. The chain carries TRBV5-1 and TRBJ2-4; a possible D gene is TRBD1 (5 bases). Germline V gives CDR1 SGHRS, CDR2 YFSETQ. This CDR3 is built from 14 residues. Deletions cut 0 bases from V and 2 bases from J, with 6 bases between.

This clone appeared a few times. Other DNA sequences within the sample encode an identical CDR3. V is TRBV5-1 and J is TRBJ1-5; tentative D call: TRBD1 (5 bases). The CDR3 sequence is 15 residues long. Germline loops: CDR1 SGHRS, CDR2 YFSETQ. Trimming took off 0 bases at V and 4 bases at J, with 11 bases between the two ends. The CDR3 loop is CASSLEGLGNQPQHF. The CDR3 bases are TGCGCCAGCAGCTTGGAGGGGTTAGGGAATCAGCCCCAGCATTTT.

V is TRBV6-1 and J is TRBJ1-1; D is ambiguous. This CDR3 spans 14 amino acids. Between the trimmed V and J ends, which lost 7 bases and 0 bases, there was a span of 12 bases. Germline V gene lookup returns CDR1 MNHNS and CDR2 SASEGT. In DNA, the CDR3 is TGTGCCAGCACCCCTTTTGGGGTGAACACTGAAGCTTTCTTT. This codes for CASTPFGVNTEAFF.

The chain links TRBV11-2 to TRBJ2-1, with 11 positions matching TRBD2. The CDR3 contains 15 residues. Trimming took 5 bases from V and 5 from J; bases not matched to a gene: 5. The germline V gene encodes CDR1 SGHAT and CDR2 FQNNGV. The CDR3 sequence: CASSATSGGNNEQFF. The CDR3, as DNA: TGTGCCAGCAGCGCCACTAGCGGGGGAAACAATGAGCAGTTCTTC.

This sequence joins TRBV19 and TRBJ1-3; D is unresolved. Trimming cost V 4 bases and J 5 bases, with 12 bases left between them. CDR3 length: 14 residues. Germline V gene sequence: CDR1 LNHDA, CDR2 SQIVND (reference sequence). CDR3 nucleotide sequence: TGTGCCAGTAGTACCCCCGGACTGAGAAACACCATATATTTT. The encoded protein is CASSTPGLRNTIYF.

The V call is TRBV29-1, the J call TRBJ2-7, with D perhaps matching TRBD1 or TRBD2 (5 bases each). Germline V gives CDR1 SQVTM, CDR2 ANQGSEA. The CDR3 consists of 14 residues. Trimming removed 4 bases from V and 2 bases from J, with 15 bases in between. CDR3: CSVGVIRDPYEQYF. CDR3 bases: TGCAGCGTTGGCGTTATCCGGGACCCCTACGAGCAGTACTTC.

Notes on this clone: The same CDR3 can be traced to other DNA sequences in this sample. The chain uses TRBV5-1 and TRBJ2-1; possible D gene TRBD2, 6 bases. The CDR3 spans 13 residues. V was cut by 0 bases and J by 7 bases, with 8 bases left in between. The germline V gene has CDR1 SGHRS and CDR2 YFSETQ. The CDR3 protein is CASSLGAGNEQFF. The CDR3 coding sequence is TGCGCCAGCAGCTTGGGGGCGGGGAATGAGCAGTTCTTC.

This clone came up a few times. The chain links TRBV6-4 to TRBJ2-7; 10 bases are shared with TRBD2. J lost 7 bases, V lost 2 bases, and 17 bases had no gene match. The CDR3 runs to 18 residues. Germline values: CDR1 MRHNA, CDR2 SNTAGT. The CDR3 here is CASSDPRVLAGDLGEQYF. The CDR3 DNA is TGTGCCAGCAGTGACCCGAGAGTCCTAGCGGGAGACCTAGGGGAGCAGTACTTC.

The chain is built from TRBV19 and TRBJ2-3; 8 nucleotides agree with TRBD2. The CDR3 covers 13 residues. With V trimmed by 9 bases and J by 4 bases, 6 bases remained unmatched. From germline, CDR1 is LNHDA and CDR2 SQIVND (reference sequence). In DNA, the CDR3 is TGTGCCAGCCGGGGGGGAGTGGCAGATACGCAGTATTTT. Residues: CASRGGVADTQYF.

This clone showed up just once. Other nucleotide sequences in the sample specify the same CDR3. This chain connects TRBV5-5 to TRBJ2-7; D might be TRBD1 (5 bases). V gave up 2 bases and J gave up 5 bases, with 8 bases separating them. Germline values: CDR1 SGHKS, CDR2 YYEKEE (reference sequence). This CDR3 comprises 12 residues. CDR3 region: CASSLLGDEQYF. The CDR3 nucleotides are TGTGCCAGCAGCTTATTAGGGGACGAGCAGTACTTC. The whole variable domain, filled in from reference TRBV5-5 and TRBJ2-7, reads DAGVTQSPTHLIKTRGQQVTLRCSPISGHKSVSWYQQVLGQGPQFIFQYYEKEERGRGNFPDRFSARQFPNYSSELNVNALLLGDSALYLCASSLLGDEQYFGPGTRLTVT.

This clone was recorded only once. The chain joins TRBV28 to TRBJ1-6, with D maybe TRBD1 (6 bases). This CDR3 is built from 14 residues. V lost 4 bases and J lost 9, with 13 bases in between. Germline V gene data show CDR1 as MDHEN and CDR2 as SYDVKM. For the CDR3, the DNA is TGTGCCAGCAGTTCTCGGGCAGGGGCTTCACCCCTCCACTTT. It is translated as CASSSRAGASPLHF.

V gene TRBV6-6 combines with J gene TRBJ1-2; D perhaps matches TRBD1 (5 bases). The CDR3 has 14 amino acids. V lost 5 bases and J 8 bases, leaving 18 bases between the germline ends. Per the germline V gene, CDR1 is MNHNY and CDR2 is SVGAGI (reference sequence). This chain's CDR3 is CASSPDMGFRGYTF. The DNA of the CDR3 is TGTGCCAGCAGTCCGGACATGGGCTTTAGAGGCTACACCTTC.